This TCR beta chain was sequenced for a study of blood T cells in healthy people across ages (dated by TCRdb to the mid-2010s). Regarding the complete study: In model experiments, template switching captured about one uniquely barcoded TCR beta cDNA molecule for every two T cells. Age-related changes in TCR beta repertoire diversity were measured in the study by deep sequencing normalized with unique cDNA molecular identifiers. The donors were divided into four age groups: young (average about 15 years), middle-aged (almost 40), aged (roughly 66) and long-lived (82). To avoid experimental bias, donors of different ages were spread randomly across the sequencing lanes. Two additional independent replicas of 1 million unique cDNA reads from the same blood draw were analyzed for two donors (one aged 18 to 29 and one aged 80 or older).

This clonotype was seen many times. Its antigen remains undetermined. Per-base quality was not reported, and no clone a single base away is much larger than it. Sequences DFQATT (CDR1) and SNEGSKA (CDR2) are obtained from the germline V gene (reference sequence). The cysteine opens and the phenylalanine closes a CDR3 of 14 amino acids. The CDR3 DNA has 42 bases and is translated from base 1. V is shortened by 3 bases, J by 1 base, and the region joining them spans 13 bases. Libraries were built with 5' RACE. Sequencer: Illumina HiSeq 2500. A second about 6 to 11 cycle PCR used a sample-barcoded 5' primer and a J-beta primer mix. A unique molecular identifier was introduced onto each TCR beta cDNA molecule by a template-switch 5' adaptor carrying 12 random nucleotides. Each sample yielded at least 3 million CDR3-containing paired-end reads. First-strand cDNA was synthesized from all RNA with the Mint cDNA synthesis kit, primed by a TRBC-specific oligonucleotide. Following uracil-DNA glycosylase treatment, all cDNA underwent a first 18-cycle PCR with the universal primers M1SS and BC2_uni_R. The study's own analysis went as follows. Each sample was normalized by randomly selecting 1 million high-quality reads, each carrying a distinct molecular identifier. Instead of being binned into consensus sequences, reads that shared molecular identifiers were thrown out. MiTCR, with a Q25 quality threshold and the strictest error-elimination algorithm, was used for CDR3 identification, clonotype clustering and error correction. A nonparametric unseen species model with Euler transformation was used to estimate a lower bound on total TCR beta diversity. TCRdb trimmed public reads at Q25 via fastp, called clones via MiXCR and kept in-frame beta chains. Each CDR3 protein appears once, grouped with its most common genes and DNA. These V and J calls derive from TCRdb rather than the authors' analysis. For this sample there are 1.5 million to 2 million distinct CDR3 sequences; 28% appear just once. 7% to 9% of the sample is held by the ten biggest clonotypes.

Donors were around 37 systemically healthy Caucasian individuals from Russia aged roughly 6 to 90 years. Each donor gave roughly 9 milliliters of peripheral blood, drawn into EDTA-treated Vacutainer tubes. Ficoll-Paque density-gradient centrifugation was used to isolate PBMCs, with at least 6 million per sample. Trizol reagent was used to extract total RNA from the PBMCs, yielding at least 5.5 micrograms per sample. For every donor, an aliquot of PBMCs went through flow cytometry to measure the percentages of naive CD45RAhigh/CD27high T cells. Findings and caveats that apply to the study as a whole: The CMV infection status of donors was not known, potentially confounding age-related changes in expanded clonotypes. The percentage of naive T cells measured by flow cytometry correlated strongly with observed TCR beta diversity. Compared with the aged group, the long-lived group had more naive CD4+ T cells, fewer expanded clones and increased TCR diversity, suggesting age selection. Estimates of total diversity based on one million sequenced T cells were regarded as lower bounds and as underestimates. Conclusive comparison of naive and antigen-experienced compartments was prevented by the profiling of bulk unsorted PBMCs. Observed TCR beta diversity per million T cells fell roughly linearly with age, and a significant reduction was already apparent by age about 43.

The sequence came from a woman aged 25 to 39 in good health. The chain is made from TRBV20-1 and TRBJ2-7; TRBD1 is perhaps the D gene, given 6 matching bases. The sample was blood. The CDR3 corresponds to CSASQGISSYEQYF. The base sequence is TGCAGTGCTAGTCAGGGGATAAGTTCCTACGAGCAGTACTTC.